This TCR beta chain was identified during a study of cytomegalovirus exposure and HLA in healthy donors. The CDR3 totals 13 residues. Germline V gives CDR1 SQVTM, CDR2 ANQGSEA. V was clipped by 7 bases and J by 1 base; unmatched bases: 2. The PCR had 60 Vbeta and 13 Jbeta primers. The data were produced by immunoSEQ multiplex PCR, yet TCRdb's version contains in-frame clones alone and is incomplete. Of some 130,000 clones listed, less than 80% are singletons. The clonotype originates from a man aged 40-49 years in good health and CMV-seropositive. The V gene is TRBV29-1, the J gene TRBJ2-5; 11 nucleotides line up with TRBD2. Specimen: PBMCs. CDR3 residues: CSAGTSGQETQYF. In DNA form, the CDR3 reads TGCAGCGCAGGGACTAGCGGCCAAGAGACCCAGTACTTC.